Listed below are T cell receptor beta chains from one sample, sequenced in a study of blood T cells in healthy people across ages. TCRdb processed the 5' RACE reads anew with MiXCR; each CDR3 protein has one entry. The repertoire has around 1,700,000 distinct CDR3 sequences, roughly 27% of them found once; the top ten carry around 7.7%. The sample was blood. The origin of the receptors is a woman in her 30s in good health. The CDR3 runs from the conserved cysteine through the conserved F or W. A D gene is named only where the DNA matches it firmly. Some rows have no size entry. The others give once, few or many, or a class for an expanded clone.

CDR3nt: TGTGCCAGCAATCCAGACGCCTACGAGCAGTACTTC
CDR3aa: CASNPDAYEQYF
j_gene: TRBJ2-7
abundance: few
v_gene: TRBV2
len: 12
d_gene: .

CDR3nt: TGTGCCAGCAGCCTCAAGGACGGACTCGTTACAATAGATGAGCAGTTCTTC
CDR3aa: CASSLKDGLVTIDEQFF
j_gene: TRBJ2-1
abundance: .
v_gene: TRBV11-3
len: 17
d_gene: .

CDR3nt: TGTGTCACGTCGGGGGACACCGGGGAGCTGTTTTTT
CDR3aa: CVTSGDTGELFF
j_gene: TRBJ2-2
abundance: .
v_gene: TRBV25-1
len: 12
d_gene: .

CDR3nt: TGTGCCACCAGTGAAAACCTAAGCAATCAGCCCCAGCATTTT
CDR3aa: CATSENLSNQPQHF
j_gene: TRBJ1-5
abundance: .
v_gene: TRBV24-1
len: 14
d_gene: .

CDR3nt: TGTGCCAGCAACAAAGTAATCGGGGGGGGCCTCGGAGGTGAGCAGTTCTTC
CDR3aa: CASNKVIGGGLGGEQFF
j_gene: TRBJ2-1
abundance: .
v_gene: TRBV12-3/TRBV12-4
len: 17
d_gene: TRBD2

CDR3nt: TGTGCCAGCACTAGGGGGGCGGGGTACAATGAGCAGTTCTTC
CDR3aa: CASTRGAGYNEQFF
j_gene: TRBJ2-1
abundance: few
v_gene: TRBV6-6
len: 14
d_gene: .

CDR3nt: TGCAGTGCTAGGGTACTGGGGATGAACACTGAAGCTTTCTTT
CDR3aa: CSARVLGMNTEAFF
j_gene: TRBJ1-1
abundance: .
v_gene: TRBV20-1
len: 14
d_gene: .

CDR3nt: TGCAGTGCTAGAGATGCAGCGGGGGTCGAGACCCAGTACTTC
CDR3aa: CSARDAAGVETQYF
j_gene: TRBJ2-5
abundance: many
v_gene: TRBV20-1
len: 14
d_gene: TRBD2

CDR3nt: TGTGCCAGCAGGGGACGCCGATGGTACTTC
CDR3aa: CASRGRRWYF
j_gene: TRBJ2-4
abundance: .
v_gene: TRBV27
len: 10
d_gene: .

CDR3nt: TGTGCCAGCAGGGTGGACGGGCCGCGGGGTGAGCAGTTCTTC
CDR3aa: CASRVDGPRGEQFF
j_gene: TRBJ2-1
abundance: .
v_gene: TRBV25-1
len: 14
d_gene: .

CDR3nt: TGTGCCAGCAGGGATACCAGGGGGTCGGAGACCCAGTACTTC
CDR3aa: CASRDTRGSETQYF
j_gene: TRBJ2-5
abundance: .
v_gene: TRBV2
len: 14
d_gene: TRBD1

CDR3nt: TGCGCCAGCAGCTCGGACTCCCTGGCGGGAGCTTTCTTT
CDR3aa: CASSSDSLAGAFF
j_gene: TRBJ1-1
abundance: .
v_gene: TRBV5-1
len: 13
d_gene: .

CDR3nt: TGTGCCAGCAGCGACCTTGGCGGGAGGGCCAGAGGGGCCAAAAACATTCAGTACTTC
CDR3aa: CASSDLGGRARGAKNIQYF
j_gene: TRBJ2-4
abundance: .
v_gene: TRBV6-1
len: 19
d_gene: TRBD2

CDR3nt: TGCGCCAGCAGCAACCGTAGCGGGGGGGCCCCAAATGAGCAGTTCTTC
CDR3aa: CASSNRSGGAPNEQFF
j_gene: TRBJ2-1
abundance: few
v_gene: TRBV5-1
len: 16
d_gene: TRBD2

CDR3nt: TGCGCCAGCCATCAGGATAATTCACCCCTCCACTTT
CDR3aa: CASHQDNSPLHF
j_gene: TRBJ1-6
abundance: few
v_gene: TRBV5-1
len: 12
d_gene: .

CDR3nt: TGCGCCAGCAGCTCCACAGGGGAGATGTACCAAGAGACCCAGTACTTC
CDR3aa: CASSSTGEMYQETQYF
j_gene: TRBJ2-5
abundance: many
v_gene: TRBV5-1
len: 16
d_gene: TRBD1

CDR3nt: TGTGCCAGCAGTCTTGGACAGGCCAGGAGCAATCAGCCCCAGCATTTT
CDR3aa: CASSLGQARSNQPQHF
j_gene: TRBJ1-5
abundance: few
v_gene: TRBV12-3/TRBV12-4
len: 16
d_gene: TRBD1